This TCR beta chain is from a study of CD8 T cells in ankylosing spondylitis. This clonotype was observed at least ten times. Its target is not known. CDR1 is SGHTA and CDR2 is FQGTGA in the germline V gene. V dropped 1 base and J dropped 0 bases, with 25 bases sitting between them. The CDR3 is 21 amino acids. TCRdb reprocessed the 5' RACE reads with MiXCR, giving one entry per CDR3 protein. The table has about 200,000 distinct CDR3 sequences, approximately 24% seen once. Study-wide points: What seemed typical of ankylosing spondylitis blood was a TCR beta motif built from several highly homologous variants. Reactive arthritis synovial fluid and blood were previously reported to contain some motif variants.

The chain recombines TRBV7-3 with TRBJ2-4, with D hard to call. Sequencing was performed on blood, either unsorted or a sorted T cell fraction (not recorded which). This TCR came from a male donor with ankylosing spondylitis or in good health (not recorded which). The CDR3 DNA follows: TGTGCCAGCAGCTTAAGCTCTGTTGAGTCCTCGACCGCGCTAGCCAAAAACATTCAGTACTTC. It yields the protein CASSLSSVESSTALAKNIQYF.